This TCR beta chain was recovered during a study of cytomegalovirus exposure and HLA in healthy donors. The overall study: An earlier analysis found around 120 million unique TCR beta sequences from 150 million to 200 million T cells. The Caucasian-associated ancestry cluster contained 65% to 85% of the approximately 390 genotyped donors. Study-level results: Most TCR sequences were uncommon, yet certain public TCRs appeared in many donors.

This CDR3 comprises 12 residues. Germline CDR1 SQVTM, CDR2 ANQGSEA. The V end was cut by 5 bases, the J end by 4 bases, with 11 bases between. To note about this clone: Its specificity is unknown.

The PCR employed 60 Vbeta primers together with 13 Jbeta primers. The repertoire was sequenced with immunoSEQ multiplex PCR; TCRdb's copy has only in-frame clones and lacks some. The sample includes some 180,000 clones, around three quarters of them seen just once. Though nominally healthy at sampling, donors likely had unrecorded immune exposures. Specimen: PBMCs. The TCR sequence derives from a man aged 25 to 40 in good health and CMV-seronegative. The chain couples TRBV29-1 to TRBJ1-1; D is possibly TRBD1 (5 bases). The CDR3 DNA follows: TGCAGCGTTCACCAGGGCGGCACTGAAGCTTTCTTT. Amino acids: CSVHQGGTEAFF.